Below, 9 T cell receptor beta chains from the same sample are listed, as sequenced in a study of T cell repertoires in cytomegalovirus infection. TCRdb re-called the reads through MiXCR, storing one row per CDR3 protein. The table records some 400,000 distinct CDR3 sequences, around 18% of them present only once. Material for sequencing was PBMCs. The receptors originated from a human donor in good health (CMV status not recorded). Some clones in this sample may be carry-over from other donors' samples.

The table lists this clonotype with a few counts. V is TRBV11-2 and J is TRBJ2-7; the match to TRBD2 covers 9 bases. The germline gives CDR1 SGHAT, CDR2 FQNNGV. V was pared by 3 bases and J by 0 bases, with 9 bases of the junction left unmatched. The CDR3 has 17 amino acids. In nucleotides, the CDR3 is TGTGCCAGCAGCTTTAAAGCGGGAGGACTTTACTCCTACGAGCAGTACTTC. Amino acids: CASSFKAGGLYSYEQYF.

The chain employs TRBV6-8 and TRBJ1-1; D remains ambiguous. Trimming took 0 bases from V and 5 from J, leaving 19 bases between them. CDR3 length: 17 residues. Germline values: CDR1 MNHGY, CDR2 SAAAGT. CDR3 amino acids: CASSYSGLRMGWTEAFF. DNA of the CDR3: TGTGCCAGCAGTTACTCGGGCTTGCGCATGGGTTGGACTGAAGCTTTCTTT.

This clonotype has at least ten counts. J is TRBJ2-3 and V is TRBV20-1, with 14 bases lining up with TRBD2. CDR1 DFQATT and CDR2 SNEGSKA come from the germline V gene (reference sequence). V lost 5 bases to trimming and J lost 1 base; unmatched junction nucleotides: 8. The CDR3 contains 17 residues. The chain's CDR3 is CSAAPGLAGEGTDTQYF. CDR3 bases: TGCAGTGCTGCGCCGGGACTAGCGGGAGAAGGCACAGATACGCAGTATTTT.

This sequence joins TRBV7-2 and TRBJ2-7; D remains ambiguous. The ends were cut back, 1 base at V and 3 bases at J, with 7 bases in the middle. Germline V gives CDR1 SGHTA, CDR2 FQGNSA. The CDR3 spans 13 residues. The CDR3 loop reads CASSLVVYYEQYF. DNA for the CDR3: TGTGCCAGCAGCTTAGTAGTGTACTACGAGCAGTACTTC.

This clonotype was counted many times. The CDR3 DNA is TGTGCCAGCAGCCCCCGGCGGCCAAGCTCCTACAATGAGCAGTTCTTC. This encodes CASSPRRPSSYNEQFF. The rearrangement links TRBV7-2 to TRBJ2-1; D unclear. Germline lookup yields CDR1 SGHTA and CDR2 FQGNSA. The CDR3 has 16 residues. V was shortened by 5 bases and J by 0 bases, with 14 bases between the two germline ends. The whole variable domain, remainder taken from reference TRBV7-2 and TRBJ2-1, is GAGVSQSPSNKVTEKGKDVELRCDPISGHTALYWYRQSLGQGLEFLIYFQGNSAPDKSGLPSDRFSAERTGGSVSTLTIQRTQQEDSAVYLCASSPRRPSSYNEQFFGPGTRLTVL.

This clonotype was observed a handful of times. The DNA for the CDR3 is TGTGCCAGCAGTAACCCGGGACAGGGAAACATTCAGTACTTC. Its protein product is CASSNPGQGNIQYF. The chain couples TRBV6-1 to TRBJ2-4; 9 bases match TRBD1. Trimming cost V 5 bases and J 6 bases; bases outside gene matches: 5. The germline gives CDR1 MNHNS, CDR2 SASEGT. CDR3 length: 14 amino acids.

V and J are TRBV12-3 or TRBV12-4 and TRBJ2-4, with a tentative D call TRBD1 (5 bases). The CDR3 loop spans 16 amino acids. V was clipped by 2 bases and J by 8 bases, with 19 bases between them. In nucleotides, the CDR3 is TGTGCCAGCAGTTTATCAGGACAAAGCACGATACACATTCAGTACTTC. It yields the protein CASSLSGQSTIHIQYF.

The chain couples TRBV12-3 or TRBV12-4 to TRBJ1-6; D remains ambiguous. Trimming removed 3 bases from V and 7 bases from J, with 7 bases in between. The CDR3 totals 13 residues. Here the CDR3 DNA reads TGTGCCAGCAGTTTGATGGGGAATTCACCCCTCCACTTT. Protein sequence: CASSLMGNSPLHF.

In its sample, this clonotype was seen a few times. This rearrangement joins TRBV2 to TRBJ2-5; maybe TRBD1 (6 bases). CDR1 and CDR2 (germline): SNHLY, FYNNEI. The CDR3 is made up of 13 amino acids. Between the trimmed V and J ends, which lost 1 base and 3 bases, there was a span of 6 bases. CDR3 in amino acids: CASSEGQEETQYF. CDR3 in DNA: TGTGCCAGCAGTGAAGGACAGGAAGAGACCCAGTACTTC.